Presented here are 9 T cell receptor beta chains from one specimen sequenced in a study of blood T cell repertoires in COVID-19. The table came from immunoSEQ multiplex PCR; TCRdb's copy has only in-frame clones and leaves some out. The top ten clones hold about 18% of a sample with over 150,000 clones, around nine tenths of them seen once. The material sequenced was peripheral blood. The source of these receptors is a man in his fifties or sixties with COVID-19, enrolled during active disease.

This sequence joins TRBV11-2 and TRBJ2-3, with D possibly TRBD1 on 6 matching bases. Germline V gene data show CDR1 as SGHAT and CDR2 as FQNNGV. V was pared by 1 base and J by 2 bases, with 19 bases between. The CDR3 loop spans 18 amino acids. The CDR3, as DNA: TGTGCCAGCAGCTTAGGATACAGGGCAGGGATCCCCACAGATACGCAGTATTTT. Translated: CASSLGYRAGIPTDTQYF.

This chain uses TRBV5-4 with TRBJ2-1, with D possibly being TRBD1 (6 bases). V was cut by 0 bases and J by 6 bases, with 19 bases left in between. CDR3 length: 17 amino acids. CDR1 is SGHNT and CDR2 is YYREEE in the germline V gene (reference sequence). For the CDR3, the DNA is TGTGCCAGCAGCTTGGTAGGGGGTACCATACGGACCAATGAGCAGTTCTTC. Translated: CASSLVGGTIRTNEQFF.

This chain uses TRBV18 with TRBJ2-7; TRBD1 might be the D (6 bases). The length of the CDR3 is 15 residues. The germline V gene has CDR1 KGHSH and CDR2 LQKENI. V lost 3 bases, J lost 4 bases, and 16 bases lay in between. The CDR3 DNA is TGTGCCAGCTCACCTGAGGCCAGGGGCGGATACGAGCAGTACTTC. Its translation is CASSPEARGGYEQYF.

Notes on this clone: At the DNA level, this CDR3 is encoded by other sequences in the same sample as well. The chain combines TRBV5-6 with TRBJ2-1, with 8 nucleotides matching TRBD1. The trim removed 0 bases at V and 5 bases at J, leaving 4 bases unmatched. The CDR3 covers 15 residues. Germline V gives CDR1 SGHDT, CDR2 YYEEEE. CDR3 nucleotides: TGTGCCAGCAGCTTGGGGCAGGGGGCCCACAATGAGCAGTTCTTC. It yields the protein CASSLGQGAHNEQFF.

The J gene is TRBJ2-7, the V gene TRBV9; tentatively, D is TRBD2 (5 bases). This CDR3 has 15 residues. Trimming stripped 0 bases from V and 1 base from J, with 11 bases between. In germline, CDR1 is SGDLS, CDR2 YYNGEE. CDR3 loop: CASSVGNTGSYEQYF. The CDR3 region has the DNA TGTGCCAGCAGCGTAGGGAACACGGGGTCCTACGAGCAGTACTTC.

DNA for the CDR3: TGCGCCAGCAGCTCAGGGACTGCCGGGTACAATGAGCAGTTCTTC. Protein sequence: CASSSGTAGYNEQFF. The chain recombines TRBV5-1 with TRBJ2-1; maybe TRBD2 (6 bases). Germline values: CDR1 SGHRS, CDR2 YFSETQ. This CDR3 contains 15 residues. V was clipped by 3 bases and J by 4 bases, with 14 bases between them.

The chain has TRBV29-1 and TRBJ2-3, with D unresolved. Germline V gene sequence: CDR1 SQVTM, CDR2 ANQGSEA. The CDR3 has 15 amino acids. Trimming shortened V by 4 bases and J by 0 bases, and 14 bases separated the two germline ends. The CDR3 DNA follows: TGCAGCGTTGCGTCGGTCTTACTTAGCACAGATACGCAGTATTTT. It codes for CSVASVLLSTDTQYF.

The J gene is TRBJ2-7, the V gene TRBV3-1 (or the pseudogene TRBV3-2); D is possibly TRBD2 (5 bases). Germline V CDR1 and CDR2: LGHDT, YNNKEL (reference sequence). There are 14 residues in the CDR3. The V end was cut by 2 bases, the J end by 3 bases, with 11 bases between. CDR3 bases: TGTGCCAGCAGCCAACTAGCAGGCGGCTACGAGCAGTACTTC. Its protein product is CASSQLAGGYEQYF.

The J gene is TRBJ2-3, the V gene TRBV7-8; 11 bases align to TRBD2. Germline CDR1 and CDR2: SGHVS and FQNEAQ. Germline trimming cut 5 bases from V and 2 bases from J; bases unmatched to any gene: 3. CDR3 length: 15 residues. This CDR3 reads CASSKGLAVTDTQYF. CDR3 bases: TGTGCCAGCAGCAAGGGACTAGCGGTCACAGATACGCAGTATTTT.